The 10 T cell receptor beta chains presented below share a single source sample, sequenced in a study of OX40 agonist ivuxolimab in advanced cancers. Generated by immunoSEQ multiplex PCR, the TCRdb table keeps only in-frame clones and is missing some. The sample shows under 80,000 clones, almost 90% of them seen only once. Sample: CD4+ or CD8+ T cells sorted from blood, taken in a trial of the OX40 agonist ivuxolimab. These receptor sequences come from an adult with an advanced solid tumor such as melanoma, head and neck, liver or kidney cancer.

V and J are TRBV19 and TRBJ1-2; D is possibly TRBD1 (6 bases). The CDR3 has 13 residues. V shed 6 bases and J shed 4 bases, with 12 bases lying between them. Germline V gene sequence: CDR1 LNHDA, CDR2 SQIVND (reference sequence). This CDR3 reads CASSQQGAYGYTF. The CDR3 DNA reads TGTGCCAGTAGCCAACAGGGTGCCTATGGCTACACCTTC.

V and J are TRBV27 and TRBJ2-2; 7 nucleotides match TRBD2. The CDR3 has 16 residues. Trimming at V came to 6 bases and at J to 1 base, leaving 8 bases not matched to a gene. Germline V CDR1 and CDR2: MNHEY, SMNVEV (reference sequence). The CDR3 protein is CASRTAGAGNTGELFF. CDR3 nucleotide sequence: TGTGCCAGCAGAACTGCGGGAGCCGGGAACACCGGGGAGCTGTTTTTT.

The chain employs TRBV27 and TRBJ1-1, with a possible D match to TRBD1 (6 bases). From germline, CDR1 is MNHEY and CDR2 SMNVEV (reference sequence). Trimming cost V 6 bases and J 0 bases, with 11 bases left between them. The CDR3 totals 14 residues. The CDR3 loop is CASSRDRLNTEAFF. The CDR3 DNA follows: TGTGCCAGCAGCAGAGACAGGCTGAACACTGAAGCTTTCTTT.

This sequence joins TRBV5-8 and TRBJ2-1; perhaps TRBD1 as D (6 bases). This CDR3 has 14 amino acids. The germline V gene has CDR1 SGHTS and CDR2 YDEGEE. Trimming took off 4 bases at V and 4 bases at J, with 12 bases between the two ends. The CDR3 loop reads CASSPGEGYNEQFF. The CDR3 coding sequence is TGTGCCAGCAGCCCAGGGGAAGGATACAATGAGCAGTTCTTC.

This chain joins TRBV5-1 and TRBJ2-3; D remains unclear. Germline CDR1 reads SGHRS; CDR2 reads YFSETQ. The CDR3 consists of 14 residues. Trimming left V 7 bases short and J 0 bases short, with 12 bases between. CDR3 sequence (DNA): TGCGCCAGCCGAGTCCTTTCTAGCACAGATACGCAGTATTTT. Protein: CASRVLSSTDTQYF.

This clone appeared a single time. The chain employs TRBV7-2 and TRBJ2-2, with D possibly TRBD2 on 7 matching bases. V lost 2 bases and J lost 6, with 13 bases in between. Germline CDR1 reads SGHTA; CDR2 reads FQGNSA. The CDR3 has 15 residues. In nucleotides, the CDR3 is TGTGCCAGCAGCTTATCCGGGGGGCATCCCGGGGAGCTGTTTTTT. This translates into CASSLSGGHPGELFF.

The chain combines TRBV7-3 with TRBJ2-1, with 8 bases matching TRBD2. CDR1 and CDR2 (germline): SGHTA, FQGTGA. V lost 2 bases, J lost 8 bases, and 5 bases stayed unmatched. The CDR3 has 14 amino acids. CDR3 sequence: CASSLASGSDEQFF. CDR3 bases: TGTGCCAGCAGCTTAGCCAGCGGGAGCGATGAGCAGTTCTTC.

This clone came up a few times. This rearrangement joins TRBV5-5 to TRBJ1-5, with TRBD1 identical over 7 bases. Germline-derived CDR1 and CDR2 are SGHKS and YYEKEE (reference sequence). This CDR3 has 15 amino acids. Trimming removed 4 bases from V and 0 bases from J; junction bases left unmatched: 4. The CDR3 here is CASSLTGDSNQPQHF. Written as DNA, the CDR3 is TGTGCCAGCAGCCTAACAGGGGATAGCAATCAGCCCCAGCATTTT.

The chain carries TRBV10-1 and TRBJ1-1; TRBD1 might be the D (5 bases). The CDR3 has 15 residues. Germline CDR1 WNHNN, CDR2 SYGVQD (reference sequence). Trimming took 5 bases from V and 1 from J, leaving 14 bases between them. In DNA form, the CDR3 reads TGCGCCAGCAGTCGGAGCAGGGAAAGGAACACTGAAGCTTTCTTT. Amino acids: CASSRSRERNTEAFF.

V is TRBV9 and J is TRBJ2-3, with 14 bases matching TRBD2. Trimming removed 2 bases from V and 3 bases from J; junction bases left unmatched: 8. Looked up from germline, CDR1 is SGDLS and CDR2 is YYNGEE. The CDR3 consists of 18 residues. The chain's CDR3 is CASSVRVGLAGVTDTQYF. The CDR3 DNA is TGTGCCAGCAGCGTTCGTGTGGGACTAGCGGGAGTAACAGATACGCAGTATTTT.